This T cell receptor beta chain was identified during a study of blood T cell repertoires in COVID-19. Germline CDR1 reads KGHSH; CDR2 reads LQKENI. V dropped 4 bases and J dropped 7 bases, with 13 bases sitting between them. This CDR3 has 13 amino acids. Measured with immunoSEQ multiplex PCR; TCRdb has only the in-frame clones, and not every one. The sample comprises more than 150,000 clones, more than 85% of which are singletons, and roughly 0.53% rests with the top ten. The sample was peripheral blood. The sequence derives from a man in his 60s with COVID-19, enrolled during active disease. The chain combines TRBV18 with TRBJ1-1, with D possibly matching TRBD1 (6 bases). The CDR3 protein is CASSQQTGSEAFF. The CDR3 nucleotides read TGTGCCAGCTCACAACAGACAGGCAGTGAAGCTTTCTTT.